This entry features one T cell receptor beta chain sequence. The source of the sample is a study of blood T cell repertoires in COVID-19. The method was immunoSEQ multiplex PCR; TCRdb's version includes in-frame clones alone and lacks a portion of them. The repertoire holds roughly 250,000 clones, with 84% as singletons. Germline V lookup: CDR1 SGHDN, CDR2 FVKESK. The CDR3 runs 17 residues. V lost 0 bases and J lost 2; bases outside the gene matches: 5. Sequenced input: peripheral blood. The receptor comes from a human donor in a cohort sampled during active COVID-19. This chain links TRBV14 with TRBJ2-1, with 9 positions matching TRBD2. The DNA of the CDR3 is TGTGCCAGCAGCCAAGATCGGGGCGGGGGGGCCTACAATGAGCAGTTCTTC. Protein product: CASSQDRGGGAYNEQFF. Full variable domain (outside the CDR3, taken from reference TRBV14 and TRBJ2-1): EAGVTQFPSHSVIEKGQTVTLRCDPISGHDNLYWYRRVMGKEIKFLLHFVKESKQDESGMPNNRFLAERTGGTYSTLKVQPAELEDSGVYFCASSQDRGGGAYNEQFFGPGTRLTVL.